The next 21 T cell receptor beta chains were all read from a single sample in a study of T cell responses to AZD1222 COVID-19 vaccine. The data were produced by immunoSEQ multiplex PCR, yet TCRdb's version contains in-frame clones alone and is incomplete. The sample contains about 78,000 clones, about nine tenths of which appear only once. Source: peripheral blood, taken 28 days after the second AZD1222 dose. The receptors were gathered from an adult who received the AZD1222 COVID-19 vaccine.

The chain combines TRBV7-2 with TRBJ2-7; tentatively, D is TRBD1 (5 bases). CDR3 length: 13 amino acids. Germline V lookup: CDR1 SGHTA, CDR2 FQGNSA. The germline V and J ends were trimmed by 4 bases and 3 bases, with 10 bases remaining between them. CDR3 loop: CASSSTGIYEQYF. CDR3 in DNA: TGTGCCAGCAGCTCCACAGGAATCTACGAGCAGTACTTC.

The CDR3 sequence: CASSSPPLVGGYTF. The CDR3 nucleotides read TGTGCCAGCAGTTCCCCTCCATTGGTGGGAGGCTACACCTTC. This chain connects TRBV3-1 (or the pseudogene TRBV3-2) to TRBJ1-2; no definite D call. The CDR3 is 14 residues long. CDR1 is LGHDT, CDR2 YNNKEL, per germline (reference sequence). V lost 6 bases and J lost 8, with 19 bases in between.

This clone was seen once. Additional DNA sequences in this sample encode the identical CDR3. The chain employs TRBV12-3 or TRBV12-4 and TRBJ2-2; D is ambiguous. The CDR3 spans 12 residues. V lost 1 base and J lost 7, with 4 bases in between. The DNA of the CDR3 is TGTGCCAGCAGTTTAGGAAGCGGGGAGCTGTTTTTT. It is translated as CASSLGSGELFF.

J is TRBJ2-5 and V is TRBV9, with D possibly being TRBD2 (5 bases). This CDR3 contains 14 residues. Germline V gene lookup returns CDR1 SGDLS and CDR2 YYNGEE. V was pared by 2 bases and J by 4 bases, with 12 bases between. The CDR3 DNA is TGTGCCAGCAGCGTGGACTGGGTACGAGAGACCCAGTACTTC. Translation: CASSVDWVRETQYF.

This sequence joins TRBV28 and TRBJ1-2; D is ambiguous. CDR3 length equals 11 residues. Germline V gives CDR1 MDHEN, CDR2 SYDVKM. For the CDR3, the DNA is TGTGTCTCTGGTCGGGTCTATGGCTACACCTTC. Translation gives CVSGRVYGYTF.

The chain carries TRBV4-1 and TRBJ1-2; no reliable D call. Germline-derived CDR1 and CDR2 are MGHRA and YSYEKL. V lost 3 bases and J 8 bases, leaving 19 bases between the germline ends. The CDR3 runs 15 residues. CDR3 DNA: TGCGCCAGCAGCCACCCACCCCCCAATCCGAGGGGCTACACCTTC. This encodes CASSHPPPNPRGYTF.

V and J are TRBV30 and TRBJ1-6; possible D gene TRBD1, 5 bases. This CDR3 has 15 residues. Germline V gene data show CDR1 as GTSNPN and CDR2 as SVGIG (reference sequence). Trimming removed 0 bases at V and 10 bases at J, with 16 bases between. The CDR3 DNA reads TGTGCCTGGAGTGTTGGGGGGAAAGAGAGATCACCCCTCCACTTT. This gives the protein CAWSVGGKERSPLHF.

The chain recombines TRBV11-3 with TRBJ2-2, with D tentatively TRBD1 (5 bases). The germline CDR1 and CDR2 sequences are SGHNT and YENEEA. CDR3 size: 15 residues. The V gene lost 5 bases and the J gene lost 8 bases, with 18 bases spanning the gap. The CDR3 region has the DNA TGTGCCAGCAGCGCTTTCTTGGGTGGGGCGGGGGAGCTGTTTTTT. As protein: CASSAFLGGAGELFF. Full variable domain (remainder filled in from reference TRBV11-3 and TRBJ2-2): EAGVVQSPRYKIIEKKQPVAFWCNPISGHNTLYWYLQNLGQGPELLIRYENEEAVDDSQLPKDRFSAERLKGVDSTLKIQPAELGDSAVYLCASSAFLGGAGELFFGEGSRLTVL.

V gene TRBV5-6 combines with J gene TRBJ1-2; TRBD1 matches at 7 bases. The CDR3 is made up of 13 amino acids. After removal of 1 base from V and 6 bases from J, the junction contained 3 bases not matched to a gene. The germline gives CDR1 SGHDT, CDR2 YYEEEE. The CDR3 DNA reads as TGTGCCAGCAGCTTGTTCCAGGGGGATGGCTACACCTTC. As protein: CASSLFQGDGYTF.

The CDR3 nucleotides are TGCGCCAGCGGAGACAGGGCTGGGAATGAGCAGTTCTTC. The encoded protein is CASGDRAGNEQFF. This chain uses TRBV5-1 with TRBJ2-1, with 7 positions matching TRBD1. V gave up 7 bases and J gave up 7 bases; unmatched junction bases: 8. Germline V gives CDR1 SGHRS, CDR2 YFSETQ. CDR3 length: 13 amino acids. Together with reference TRBV5-1 and TRBJ2-1, the CDR3 gives the full variable domain: KAGVTQTPRYLIKTRGQQVTLSCSPISGHRSVSWYQQTPGQGLQFLFEYFSETQRNKGNFPGRFSGRQFSNSRSEMNVSTLELGDSALYLCASGDRAGNEQFFGPGTRLTVL.

The CDR3 loop is CASSLGPPGAQYF. CDR3 DNA: TGTGCCAGCAGTTTGGGCCCGCCAGGGGCGCAGTATTTT. The rearrangement links TRBV12-3 or TRBV12-4 to TRBJ2-3; the D gene is possibly TRBD1 (6 bases). The germline V and J ends were trimmed by 3 bases and 10 bases, with 14 bases remaining between them. CDR3 length: 13 residues.

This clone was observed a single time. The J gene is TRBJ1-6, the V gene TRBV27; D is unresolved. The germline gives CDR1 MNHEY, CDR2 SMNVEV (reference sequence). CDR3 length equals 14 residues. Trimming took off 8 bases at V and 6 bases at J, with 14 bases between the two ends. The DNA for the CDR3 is TGTGCCAGCGGGTGGACCGCGCTTAATTCACCCCTCCACTTT. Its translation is CASGWTALNSPLHF.

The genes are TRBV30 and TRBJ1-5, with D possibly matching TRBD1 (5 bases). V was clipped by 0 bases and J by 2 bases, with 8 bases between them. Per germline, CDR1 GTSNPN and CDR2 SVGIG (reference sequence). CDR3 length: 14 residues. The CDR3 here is CAWSVQQGNQPQHF. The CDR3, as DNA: TGTGCCTGGAGTGTACAACAGGGCAATCAGCCCCAGCATTTT.

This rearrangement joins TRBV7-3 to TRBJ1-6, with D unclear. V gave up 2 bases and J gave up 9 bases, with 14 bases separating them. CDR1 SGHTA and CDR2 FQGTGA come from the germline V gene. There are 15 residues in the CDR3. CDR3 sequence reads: CASSLATVKTSPLHF. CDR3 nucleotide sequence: TGTGCCAGCAGCTTAGCCACCGTAAAGACTTCACCCCTCCACTTT.

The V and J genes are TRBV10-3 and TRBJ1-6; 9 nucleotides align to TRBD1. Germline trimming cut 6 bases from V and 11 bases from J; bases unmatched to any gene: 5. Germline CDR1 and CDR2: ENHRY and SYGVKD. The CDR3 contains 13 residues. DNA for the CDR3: TGTGCCATCAGCGAGACAGGGGGTCCACCCCTCCACTTT. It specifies CAISETGGPPLHF.

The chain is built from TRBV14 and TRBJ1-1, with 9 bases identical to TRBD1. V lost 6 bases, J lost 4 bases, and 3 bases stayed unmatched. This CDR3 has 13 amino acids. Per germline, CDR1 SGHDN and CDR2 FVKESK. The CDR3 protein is CASRWDRATEAFF. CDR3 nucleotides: TGTGCCAGCAGGTGGGACAGGGCCACTGAAGCTTTCTTT.

CDR3 DNA: TGCGCCAGCAGTGGGGTTGGGGAGACCCAGTACTTC. Translated: CASSGVGETQYF. The chain joins TRBV4-1 to TRBJ2-5; D gene uncertain. The germline V gene encodes CDR1 MGHRA and CDR2 YSYEKL. The CDR3 covers 12 residues. Trimming pared 6 bases from V and 5 bases from J, leaving 10 bases between.

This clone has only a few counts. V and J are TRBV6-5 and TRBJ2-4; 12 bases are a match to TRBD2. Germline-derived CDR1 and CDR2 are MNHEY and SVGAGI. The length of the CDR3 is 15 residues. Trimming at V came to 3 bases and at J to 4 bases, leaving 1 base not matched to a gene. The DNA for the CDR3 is TGTGCCAGCAGTTATGGGACTAGCGGGAAAAACATTCAGTACTTC. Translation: CASSYGTSGKNIQYF.

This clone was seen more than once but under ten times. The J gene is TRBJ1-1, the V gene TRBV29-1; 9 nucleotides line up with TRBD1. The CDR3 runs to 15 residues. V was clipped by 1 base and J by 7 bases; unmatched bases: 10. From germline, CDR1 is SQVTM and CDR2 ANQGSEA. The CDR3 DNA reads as TGCAGCGTTGAAGCAGGGGGGACAGGGTCTAATGAAGCTTTCTTT. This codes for CSVEAGGTGSNEAFF. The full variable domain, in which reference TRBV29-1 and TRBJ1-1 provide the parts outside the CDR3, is SAVISQKPSRDICQRGTSLTIQCQVDSQVTMMFWYRQQPGQSLTLIATANQGSEATYESGFVIDKFPISRPNLTFSTLTVSNMSPEDSSIYLCSVEAGGTGSNEAFFGQGTRLTVV.

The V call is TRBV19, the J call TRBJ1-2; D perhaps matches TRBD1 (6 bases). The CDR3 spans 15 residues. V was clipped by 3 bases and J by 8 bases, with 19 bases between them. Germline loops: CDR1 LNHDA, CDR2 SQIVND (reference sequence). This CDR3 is CASSIWLQGRVGYTF. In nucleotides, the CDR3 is TGTGCCAGTAGTATCTGGCTTCAGGGGCGAGTGGGCTACACCTTC. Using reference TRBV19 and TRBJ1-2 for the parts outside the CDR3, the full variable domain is DGGITQSPKYLFRKEGQNVTLSCEQNLNHDAMYWYRQDPGQGLRLIYYSQIVNDFQKGDIAEGYSVSREKKESFPLTVTSAQKNPTAFYLCASSIWLQGRVGYTFGSGTRLTVV.

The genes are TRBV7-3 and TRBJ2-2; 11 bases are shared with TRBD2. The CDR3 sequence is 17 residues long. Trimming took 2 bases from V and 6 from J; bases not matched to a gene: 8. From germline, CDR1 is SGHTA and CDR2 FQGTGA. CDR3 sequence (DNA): TGTGCCAGCAGCTTATACGGGCTAGCGGGAGGTGCCGGGGAGCTGTTTTTT. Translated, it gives CASSLYGLAGGAGELFF.